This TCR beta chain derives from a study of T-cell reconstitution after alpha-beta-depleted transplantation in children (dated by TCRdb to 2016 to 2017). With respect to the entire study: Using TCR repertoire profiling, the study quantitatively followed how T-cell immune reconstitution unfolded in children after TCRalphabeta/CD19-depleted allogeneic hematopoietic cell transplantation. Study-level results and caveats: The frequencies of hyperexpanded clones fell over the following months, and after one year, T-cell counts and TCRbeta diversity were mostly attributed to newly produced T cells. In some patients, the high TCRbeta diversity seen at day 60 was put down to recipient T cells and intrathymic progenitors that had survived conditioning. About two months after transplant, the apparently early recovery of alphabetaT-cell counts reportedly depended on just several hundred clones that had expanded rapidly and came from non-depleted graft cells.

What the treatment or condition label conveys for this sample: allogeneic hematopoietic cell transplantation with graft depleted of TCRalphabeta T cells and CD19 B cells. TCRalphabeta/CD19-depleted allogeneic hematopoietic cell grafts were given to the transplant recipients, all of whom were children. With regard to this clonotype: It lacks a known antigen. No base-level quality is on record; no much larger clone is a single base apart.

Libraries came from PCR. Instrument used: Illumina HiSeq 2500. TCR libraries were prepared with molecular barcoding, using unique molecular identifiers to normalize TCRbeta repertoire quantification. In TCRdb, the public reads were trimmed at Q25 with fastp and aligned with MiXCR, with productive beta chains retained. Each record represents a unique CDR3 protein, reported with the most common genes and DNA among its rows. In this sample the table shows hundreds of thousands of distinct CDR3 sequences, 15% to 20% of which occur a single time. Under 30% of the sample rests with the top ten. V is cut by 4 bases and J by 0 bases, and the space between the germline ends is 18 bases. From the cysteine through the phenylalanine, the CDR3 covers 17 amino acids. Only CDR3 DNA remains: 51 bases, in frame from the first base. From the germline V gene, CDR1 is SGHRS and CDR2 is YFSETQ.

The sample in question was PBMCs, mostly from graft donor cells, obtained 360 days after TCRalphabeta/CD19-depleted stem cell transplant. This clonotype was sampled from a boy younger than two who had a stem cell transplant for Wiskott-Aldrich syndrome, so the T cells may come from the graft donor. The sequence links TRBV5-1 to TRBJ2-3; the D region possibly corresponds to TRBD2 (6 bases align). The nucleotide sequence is TGCGCCAGCAGCGTCCTTCCCGTCGGGGGAAGCACAGATACGCAGTATTTT. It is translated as CASSVLPVGGSTDTQYF.